This paragraph covers one T cell receptor (beta chain) sequence. The sample is drawn from a study of blood T cell repertoires in COVID-19. Using immunoSEQ multiplex PCR, the repertoire was profiled, and TCRdb retains in-frame clones only, with some absent. The sample yields roughly 280,000 clones, 88% seen once. Seattle patients were enrolled during active infection and followed longitudinally. Per germline, CDR1 MGHRA and CDR2 YSYEKL. V was clipped by 9 bases and J by 0 bases; unmatched bases: 10. The CDR3 spans 15 residues. This receptor was obtained from a young woman with COVID-19, enrolled during active disease. Sequencing was carried out using peripheral blood. J is TRBJ1-1 and V is TRBV4-1; 7 bases line up with TRBD1. DNA of the CDR3: TGCGCCAGTACCTTCCGGGACAGTTTGAACACTGAAGCTTTCTTT. Translated: CASTFRDSLNTEAFF.